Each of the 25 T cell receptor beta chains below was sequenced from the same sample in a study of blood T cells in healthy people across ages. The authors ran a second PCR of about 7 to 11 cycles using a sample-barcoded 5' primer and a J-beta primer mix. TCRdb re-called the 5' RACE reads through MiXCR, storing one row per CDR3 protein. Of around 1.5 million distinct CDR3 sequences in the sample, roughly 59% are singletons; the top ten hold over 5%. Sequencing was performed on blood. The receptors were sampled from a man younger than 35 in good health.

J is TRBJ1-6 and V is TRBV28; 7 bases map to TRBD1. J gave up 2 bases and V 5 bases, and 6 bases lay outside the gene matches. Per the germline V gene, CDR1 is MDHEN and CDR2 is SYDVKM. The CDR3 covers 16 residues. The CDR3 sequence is CASSRQGSAYNSPLHF. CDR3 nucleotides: TGTGCCAGCAGTCGACAGGGATCCGCCTATAATTCACCCCTCCACTTT.

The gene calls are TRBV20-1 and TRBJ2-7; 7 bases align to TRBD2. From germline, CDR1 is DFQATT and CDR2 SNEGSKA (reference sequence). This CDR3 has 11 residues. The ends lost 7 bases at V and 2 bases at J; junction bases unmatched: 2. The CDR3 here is CSVRGAYEQYF. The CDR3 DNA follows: TGCAGTGTCCGGGGGGCCTACGAGCAGTACTTC.

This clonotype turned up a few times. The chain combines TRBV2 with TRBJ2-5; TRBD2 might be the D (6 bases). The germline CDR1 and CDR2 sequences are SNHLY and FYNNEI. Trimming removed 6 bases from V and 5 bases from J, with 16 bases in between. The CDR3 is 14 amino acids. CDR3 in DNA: TGTGCCAGCAGGGTCCTCGGGGGTGGCGAGACCCAGTACTTC. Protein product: CASRVLGGGETQYF.

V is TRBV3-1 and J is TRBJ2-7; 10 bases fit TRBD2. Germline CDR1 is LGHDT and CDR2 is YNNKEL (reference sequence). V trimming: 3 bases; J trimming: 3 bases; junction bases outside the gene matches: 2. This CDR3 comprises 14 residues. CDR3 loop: CASSQTSGFYEQYF. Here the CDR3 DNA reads TGTGCCAGCAGCCAGACTAGCGGGTTCTACGAGCAGTACTTC.

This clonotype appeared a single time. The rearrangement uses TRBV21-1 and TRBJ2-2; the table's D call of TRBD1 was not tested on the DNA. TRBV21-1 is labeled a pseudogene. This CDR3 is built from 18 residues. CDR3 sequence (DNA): TGTGCCAGCAGCAAAGCCCCTTGGGACAGGGTGAACACCGGGGAGCTGTTTTTT. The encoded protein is CASSKAPWDRVNTGELFF.

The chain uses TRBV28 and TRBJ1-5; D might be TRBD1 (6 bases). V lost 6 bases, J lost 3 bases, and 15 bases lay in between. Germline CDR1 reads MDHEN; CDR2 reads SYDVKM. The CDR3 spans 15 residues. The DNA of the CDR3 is TGTGCCAGCAGAAACAACAGGGCCCACAATCAGCCCCAGCATTTT. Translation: CASRNNRAHNQPQHF. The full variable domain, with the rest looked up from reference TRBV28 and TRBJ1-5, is DVKVTQSSRYLVKRTGEKVFLECVQDMDHENMFWYRQDPGLGLRLIYFSYDVKMKEKGDIPEGYSVSREKKERFSLILESASTNQTSMYLCASRNNRAHNQPQHFGDGTRLSIL.

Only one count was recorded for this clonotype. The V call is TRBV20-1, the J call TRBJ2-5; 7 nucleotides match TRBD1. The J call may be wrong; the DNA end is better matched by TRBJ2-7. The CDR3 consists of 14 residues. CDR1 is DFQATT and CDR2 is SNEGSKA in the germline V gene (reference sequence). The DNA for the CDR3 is TGCAGTGCTAGAAGCGCGAACAGGGGTTACGAGCAGTACTTC. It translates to CSARSANRGYEQYF.

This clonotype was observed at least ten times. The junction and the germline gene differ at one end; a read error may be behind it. CDR3 loop: CASSLLGNTEAFF. In nucleotides, the CDR3 is TGCGCCAGCAGCTTGTTGGGGAACACTGAAGCTTTCTTT. The chain has TRBV27 and TRBJ1-1; D unclear. The length of the CDR3 is 13 residues. Germline values: CDR1 MNHEY, CDR2 SMNVEV (reference sequence).

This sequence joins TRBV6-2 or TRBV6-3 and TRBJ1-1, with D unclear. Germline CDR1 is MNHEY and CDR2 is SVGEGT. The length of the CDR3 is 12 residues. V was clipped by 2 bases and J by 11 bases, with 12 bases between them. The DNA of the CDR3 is TGTGCCAGCAGTTACGAGAACTCTGTGGCTTTCTTT. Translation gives CASSYENSVAFF.

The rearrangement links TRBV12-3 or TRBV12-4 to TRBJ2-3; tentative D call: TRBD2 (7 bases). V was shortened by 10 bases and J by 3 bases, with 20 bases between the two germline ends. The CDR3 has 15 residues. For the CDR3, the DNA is TGTGCCACCGAGATTACGGGGGGCGCGACAGATACGCAGTATTTT. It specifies CATEITGGATDTQYF.

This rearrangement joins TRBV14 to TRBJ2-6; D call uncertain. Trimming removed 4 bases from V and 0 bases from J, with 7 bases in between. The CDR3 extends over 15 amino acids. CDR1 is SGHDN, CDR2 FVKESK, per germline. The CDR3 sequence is CASSPIFSGANVLTF. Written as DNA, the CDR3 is TGTGCCAGCAGCCCCATTTTCTCTGGGGCCAACGTCCTGACTTTC.

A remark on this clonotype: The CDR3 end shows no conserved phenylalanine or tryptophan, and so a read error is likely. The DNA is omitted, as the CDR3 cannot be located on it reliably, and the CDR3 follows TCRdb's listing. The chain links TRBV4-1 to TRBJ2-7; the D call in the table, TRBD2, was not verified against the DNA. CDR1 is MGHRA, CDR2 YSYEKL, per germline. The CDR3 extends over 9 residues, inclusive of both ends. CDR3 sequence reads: CASSQEGTS.

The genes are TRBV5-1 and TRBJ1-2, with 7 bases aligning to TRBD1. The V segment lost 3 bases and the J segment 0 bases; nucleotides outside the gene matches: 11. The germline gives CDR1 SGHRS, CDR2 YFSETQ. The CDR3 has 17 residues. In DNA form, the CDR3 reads TGCGCCAGCAGCTGGGAACAGGGGCGACAAGCTAACTATGGCTACACCTTC. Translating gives CASSWEQGRQANYGYTF.

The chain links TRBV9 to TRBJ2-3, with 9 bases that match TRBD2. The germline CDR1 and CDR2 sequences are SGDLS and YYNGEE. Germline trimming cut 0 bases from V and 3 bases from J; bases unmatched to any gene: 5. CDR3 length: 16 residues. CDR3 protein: CASSVGRLAGTDTQYF. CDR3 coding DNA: TGTGCCAGCAGCGTAGGTAGGCTAGCGGGAACAGATACGCAGTATTTT.

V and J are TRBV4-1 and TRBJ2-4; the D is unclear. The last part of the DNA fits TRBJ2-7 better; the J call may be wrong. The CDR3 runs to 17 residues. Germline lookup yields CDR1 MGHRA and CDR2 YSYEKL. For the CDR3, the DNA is TGCGCCAGCAGCCAAGATCCCCCCGGCGGTCCCTCCTACGAGCAGTACTTC. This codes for CASSQDPPGGPSYEQYF.

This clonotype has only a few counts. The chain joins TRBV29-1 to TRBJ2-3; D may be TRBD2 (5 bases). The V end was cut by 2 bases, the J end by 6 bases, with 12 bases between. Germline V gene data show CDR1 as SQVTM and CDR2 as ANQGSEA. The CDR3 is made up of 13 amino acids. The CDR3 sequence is CSVELSGYDTQYF. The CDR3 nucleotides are TGCAGCGTTGAATTGTCGGGGTACGATACGCAGTATTTT.

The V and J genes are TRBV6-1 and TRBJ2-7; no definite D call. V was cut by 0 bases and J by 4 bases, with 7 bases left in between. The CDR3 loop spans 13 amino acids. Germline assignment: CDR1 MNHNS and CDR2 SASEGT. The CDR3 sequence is CASSEALGYEQYF. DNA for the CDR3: TGTGCCAGCAGTGAAGCGCTCGGGTACGAGCAGTACTTC.

The CDR3 protein is CASSLIGLAGYNEQFF. The CDR3 DNA reads as TGCGCCAGCAGCTTGATAGGTCTAGCGGGATACAATGAGCAGTTCTTC. The chain has TRBV5-1 and TRBJ2-1; 9 bases align to TRBD2. Germline lookup yields CDR1 SGHRS and CDR2 YFSETQ. This CDR3 region has 16 residues. V trimming: 1 base; J trimming: 4 bases; junction bases outside the gene matches: 6. The whole variable domain, remainder taken from reference TRBV5-1 and TRBJ2-1, is KAGVTQTPRYLIKTRGQQVTLSCSPISGHRSVSWYQQTPGQGLQFLFEYFSETQRNKGNFPGRFSGRQFSNSRSEMNVSTLELGDSALYLCASSLIGLAGYNEQFFGPGTRLTVL.

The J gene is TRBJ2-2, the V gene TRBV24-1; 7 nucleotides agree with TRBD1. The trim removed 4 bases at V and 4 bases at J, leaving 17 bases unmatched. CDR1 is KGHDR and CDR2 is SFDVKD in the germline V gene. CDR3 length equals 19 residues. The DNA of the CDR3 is TGTGCCACCAGTGACCCGACAGGGAATGAAGTTTGGGTCACCGGGGAGCTGTTTTTT. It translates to CATSDPTGNEVWVTGELFF.

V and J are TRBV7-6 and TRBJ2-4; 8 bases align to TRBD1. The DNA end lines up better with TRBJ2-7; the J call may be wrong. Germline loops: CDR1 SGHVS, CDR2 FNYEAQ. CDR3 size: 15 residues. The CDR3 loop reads CASSHPGQVPSEQYF. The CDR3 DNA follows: TGTGCCAGCAGCCACCCGGGACAGGTCCCCTCCGAGCAGTACTTC.

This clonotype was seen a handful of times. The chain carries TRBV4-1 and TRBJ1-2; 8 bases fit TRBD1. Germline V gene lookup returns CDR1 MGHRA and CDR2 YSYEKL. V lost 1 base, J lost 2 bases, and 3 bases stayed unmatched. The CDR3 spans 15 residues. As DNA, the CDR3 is TGCGCCAGCAGCCAAGTAAACAGGGGGAACTATGGCTACACCTTC. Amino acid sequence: CASSQVNRGNYGYTF.

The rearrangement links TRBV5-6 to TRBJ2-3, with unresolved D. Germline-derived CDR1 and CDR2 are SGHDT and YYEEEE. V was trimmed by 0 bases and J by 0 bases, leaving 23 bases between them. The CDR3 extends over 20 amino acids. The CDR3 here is CASSLDYQVDPSTSTDTQYF. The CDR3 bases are TGTGCCAGCAGCTTGGACTATCAGGTGGACCCTTCGACTAGCACAGATACGCAGTATTTT.

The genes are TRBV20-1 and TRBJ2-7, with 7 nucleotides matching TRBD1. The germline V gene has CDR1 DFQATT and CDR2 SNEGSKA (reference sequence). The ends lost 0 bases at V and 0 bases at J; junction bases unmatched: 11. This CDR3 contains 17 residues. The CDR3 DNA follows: TGCAGTGCTAGAGATGTTGGGGACAGCGGAAGCTCCTACGAGCAGTACTTC. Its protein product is CSARDVGDSGSSYEQYF.

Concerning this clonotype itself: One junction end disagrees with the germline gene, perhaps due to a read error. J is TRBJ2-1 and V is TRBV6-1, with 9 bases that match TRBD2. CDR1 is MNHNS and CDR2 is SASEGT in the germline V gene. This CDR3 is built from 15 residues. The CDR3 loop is CAGSEAGGSYNEQFF. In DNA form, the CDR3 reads TGTGCCGGCAGTGAAGCGGGGGGCTCCTACAATGAGCAGTTCTTC.

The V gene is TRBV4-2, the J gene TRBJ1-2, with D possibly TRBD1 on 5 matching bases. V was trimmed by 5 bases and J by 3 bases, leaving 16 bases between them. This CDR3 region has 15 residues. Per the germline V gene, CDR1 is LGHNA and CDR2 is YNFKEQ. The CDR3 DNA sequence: TGTGCCAGCAGCGTATCGGGGGGAGCGGACTATGGCTACACCTTC. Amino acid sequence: CASSVSGGADYGYTF.